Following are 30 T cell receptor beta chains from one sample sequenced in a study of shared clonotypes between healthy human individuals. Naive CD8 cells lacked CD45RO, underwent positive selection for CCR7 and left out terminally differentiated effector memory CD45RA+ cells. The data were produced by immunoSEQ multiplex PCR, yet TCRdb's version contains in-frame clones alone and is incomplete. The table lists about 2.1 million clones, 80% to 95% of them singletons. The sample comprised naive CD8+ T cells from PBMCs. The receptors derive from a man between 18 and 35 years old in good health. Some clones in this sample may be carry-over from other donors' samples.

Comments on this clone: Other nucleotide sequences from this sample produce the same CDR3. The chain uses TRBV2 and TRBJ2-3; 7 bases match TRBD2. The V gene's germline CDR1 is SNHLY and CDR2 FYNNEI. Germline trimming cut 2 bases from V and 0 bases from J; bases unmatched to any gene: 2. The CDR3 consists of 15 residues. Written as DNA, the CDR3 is TGTGCCAGCAGTGAACTAGCGGCTAGCACAGATACGCAGTATTTT. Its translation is CASSELAASTDTQYF.

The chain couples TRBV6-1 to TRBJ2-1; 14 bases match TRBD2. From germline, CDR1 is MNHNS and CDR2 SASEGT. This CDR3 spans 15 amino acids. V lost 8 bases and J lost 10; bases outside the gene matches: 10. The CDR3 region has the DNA TGTGCCAGCGGACCGGGACTAGCGGGGGCCCAAGAGCAGTTCTTC. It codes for CASGPGLAGAQEQFF.

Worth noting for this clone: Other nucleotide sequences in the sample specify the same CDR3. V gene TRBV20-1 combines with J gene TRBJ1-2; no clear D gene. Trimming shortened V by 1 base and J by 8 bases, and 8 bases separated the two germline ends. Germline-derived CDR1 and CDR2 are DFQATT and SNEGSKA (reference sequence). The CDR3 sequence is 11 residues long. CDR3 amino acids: CSARGGGGYTF. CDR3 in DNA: TGCAGTGCTAGAGGTGGTGGAGGCTACACCTTC.

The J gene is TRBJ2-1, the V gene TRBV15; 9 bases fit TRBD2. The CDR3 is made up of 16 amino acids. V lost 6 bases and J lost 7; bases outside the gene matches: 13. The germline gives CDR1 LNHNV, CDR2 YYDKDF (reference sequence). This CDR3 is CATRTQLAGVLNEQFF. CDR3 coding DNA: TGTGCCACCAGGACCCAGTTAGCGGGAGTGTTGAATGAGCAGTTCTTC.

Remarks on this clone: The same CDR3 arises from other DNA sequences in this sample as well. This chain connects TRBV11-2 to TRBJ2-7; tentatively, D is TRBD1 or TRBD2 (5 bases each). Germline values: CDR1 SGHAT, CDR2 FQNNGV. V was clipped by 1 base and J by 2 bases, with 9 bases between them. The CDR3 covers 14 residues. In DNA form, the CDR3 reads TGTGCCAGCAGCTTAGGAGGGACCCCCTACGAGCAGTACTTC. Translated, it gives CASSLGGTPYEQYF.

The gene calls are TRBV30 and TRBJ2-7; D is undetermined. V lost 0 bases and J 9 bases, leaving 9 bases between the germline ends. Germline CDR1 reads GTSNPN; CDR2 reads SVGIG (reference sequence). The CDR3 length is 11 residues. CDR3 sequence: CAWSVNGGQYF. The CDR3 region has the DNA TGTGCCTGGAGTGTTAATGGCGGGCAGTACTTC.

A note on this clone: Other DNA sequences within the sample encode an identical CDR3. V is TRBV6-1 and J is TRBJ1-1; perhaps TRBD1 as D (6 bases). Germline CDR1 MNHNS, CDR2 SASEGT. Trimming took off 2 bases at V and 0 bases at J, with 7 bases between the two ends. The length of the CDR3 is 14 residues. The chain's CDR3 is CASSETGLNTEAFF. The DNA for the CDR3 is TGTGCCAGCAGTGAAACAGGGTTGAACACTGAAGCTTTCTTT.

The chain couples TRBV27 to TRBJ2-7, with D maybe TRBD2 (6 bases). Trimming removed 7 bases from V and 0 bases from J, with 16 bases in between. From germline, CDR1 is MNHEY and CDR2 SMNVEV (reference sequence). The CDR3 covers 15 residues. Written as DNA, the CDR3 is TGTGCCAGCAACCCCGGGACTTTCCCCTCCTACGAGCAGTACTTC. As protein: CASNPGTFPSYEQYF.

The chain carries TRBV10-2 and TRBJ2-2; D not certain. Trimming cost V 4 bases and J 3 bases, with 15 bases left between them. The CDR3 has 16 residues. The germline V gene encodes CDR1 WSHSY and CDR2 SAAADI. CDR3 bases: TGCGCCAGCAGTGGGTCCATCCGTTTGCACACCGGGGAGCTGTTTTTT. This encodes CASSGSIRLHTGELFF.

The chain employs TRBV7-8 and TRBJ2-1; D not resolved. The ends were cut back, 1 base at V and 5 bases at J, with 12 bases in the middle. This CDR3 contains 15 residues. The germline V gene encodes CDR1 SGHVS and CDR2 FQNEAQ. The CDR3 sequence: CASSLGPYRNNEQFF. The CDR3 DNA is TGTGCCAGCAGCTTAGGACCATATCGGAACAATGAGCAGTTCTTC.

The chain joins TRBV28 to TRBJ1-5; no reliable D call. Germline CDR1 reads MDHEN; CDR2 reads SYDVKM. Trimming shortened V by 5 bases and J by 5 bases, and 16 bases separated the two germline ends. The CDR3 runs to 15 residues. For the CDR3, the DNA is TGTGCCAGCAGTCCCCCCCAGGACCTCGATCAGCCCCAGCATTTT. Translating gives CASSPPQDLDQPQHF.

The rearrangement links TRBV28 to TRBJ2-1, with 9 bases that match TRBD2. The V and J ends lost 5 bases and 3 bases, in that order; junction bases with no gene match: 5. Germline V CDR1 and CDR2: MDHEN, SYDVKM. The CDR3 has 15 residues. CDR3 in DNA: TGTGCCAGCAGTCCCTCGACTAGCGGCTACAATGAGCAGTTCTTC. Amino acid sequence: CASSPSTSGYNEQFF.

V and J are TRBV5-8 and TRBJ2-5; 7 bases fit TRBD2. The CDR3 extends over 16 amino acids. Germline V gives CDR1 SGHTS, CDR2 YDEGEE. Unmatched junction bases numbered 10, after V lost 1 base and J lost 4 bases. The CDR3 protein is CASSLSGEGLSETQYF. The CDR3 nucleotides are TGTGCCAGCAGCTTGTCGGGGGAGGGGCTGTCAGAGACCCAGTACTTC.

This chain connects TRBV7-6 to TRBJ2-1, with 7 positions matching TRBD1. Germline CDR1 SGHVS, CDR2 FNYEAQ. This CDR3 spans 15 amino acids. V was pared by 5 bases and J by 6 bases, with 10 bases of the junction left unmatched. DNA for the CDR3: TGTGCCAGCAGCCCCGACAGGGTTATTAGCAATGAGCAGTTCTTC. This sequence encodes CASSPDRVISNEQFF.

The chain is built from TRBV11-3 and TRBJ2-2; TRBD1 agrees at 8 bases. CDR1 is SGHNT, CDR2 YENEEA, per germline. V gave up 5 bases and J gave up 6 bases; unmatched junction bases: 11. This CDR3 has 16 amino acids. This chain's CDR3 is CASSPWTGFEAGELFF. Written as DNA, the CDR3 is TGTGCCAGCAGCCCTTGGACAGGGTTCGAGGCCGGGGAGCTGTTTTTT.

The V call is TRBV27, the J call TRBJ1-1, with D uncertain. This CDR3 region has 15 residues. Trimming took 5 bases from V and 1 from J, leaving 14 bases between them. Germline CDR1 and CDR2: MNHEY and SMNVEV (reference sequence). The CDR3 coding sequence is TGTGCCAGCAGTGCCGGCTCGGGTGCGAACACTGAAGCTTTCTTT. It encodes CASSAGSGANTEAFF.

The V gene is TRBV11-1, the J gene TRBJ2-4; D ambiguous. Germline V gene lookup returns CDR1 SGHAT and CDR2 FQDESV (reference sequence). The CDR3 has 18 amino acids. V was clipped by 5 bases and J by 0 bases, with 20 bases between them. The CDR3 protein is CASSPPRPQVLAKNIQYF. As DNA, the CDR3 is TGTGCCAGCAGCCCGCCCCGTCCCCAGGTCCTAGCCAAAAACATTCAGTACTTC. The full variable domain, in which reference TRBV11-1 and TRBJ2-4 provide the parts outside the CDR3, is EAEVAQSPRYKITEKSQAVAFWCDPISGHATLYWYRQILGQGPELLVQFQDESVVDDSQLPKDRFSAERLKGVDSTLKIQPAELGDSAMYLCASSPPRPQVLAKNIQYFGAGTRLSVL.

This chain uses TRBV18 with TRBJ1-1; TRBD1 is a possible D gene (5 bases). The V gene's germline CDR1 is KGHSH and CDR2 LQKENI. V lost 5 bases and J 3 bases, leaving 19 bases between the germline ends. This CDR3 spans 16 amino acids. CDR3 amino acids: CASSSSQGSKDTEAFF. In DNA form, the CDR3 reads TGTGCCAGCTCATCTAGCCAGGGCTCCAAGGACACTGAAGCTTTCTTT.

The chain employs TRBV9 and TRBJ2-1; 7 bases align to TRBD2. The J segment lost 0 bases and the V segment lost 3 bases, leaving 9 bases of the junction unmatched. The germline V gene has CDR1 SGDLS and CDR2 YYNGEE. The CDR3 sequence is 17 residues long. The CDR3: CASSGGGRGISYNEQFF. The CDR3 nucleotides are TGTGCCAGCAGCGGGGGCGGGAGAGGGATCTCCTACAATGAGCAGTTCTTC.

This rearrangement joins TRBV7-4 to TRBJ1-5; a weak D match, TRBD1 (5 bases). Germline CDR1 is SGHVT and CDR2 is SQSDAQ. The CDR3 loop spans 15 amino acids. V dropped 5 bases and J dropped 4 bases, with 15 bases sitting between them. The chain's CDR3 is CASSKDGARNQPQHF. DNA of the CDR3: TGTGCCAGCAGCAAGGACGGGGCGAGGAATCAGCCCCAGCATTTT.

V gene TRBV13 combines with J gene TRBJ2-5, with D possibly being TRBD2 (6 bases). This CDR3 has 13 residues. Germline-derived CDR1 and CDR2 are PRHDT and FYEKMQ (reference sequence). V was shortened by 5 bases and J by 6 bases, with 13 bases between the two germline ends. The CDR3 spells CASSPPSVQTQYF. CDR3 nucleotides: TGTGCCAGCAGCCCCCCTAGCGTTCAGACCCAGTACTTC.

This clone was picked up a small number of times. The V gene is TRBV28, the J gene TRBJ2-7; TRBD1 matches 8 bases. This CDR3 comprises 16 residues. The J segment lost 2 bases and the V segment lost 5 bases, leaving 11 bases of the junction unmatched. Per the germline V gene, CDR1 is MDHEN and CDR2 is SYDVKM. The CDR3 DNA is TGTGCCAGCAGTACATACTCGACAGGGGAGCCCTACGAGCAGTACTTC. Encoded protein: CASSTYSTGEPYEQYF.

In DNA form, the CDR3 reads TGTGCCAGTGGACCGGAAACAGGGGCCCCTGAAGGGACTGAAGCTTTCTTT. It yields the protein CASGPETGAPEGTEAFF. The chain recombines TRBV19 with TRBJ1-1; 7 bases are a match to TRBD1. This CDR3 comprises 17 residues. CDR1 is LNHDA, CDR2 SQIVND, per germline (reference sequence). The V gene end was trimmed by 8 bases and the J gene end by 5 bases; junction bases not matched to a gene: 20.

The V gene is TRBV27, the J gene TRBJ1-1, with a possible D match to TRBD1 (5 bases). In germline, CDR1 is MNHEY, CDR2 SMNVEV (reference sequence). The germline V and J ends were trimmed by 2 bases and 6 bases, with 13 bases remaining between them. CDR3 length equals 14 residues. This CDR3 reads CASSLLGTGPEAFF. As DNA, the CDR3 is TGTGCCAGCAGTTTACTGGGGACTGGGCCTGAAGCTTTCTTT.

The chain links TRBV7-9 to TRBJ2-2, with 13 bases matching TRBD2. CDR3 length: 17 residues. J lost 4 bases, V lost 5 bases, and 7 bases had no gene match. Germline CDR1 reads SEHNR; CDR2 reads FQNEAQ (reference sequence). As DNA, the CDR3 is TGTGCCAGCAGCCCTGGACTAGCGGGAGAGGGCACCGGGGAGCTGTTTTTT. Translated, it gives CASSPGLAGEGTGELFF.

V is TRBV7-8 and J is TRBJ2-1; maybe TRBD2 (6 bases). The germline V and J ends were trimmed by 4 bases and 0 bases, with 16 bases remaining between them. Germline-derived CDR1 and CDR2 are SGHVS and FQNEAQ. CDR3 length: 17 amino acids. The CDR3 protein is CASSSGTPRSSYNEQFF. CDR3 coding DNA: TGTGCCAGCAGCTCAGGGACTCCCCGAAGCTCCTACAATGAGCAGTTCTTC.

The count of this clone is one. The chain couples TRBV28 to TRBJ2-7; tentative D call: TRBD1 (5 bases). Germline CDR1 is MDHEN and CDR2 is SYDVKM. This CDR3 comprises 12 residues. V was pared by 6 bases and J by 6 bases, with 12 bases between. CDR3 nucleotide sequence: TGTGCCAGCAGACACCAGGGTGGCGAGCAGTACTTC. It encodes CASRHQGGEQYF. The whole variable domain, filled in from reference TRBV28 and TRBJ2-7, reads DVKVTQSSRYLVKRTGEKVFLECVQDMDHENMFWYRQDPGLGLRLIYFSYDVKMKEKGDIPEGYSVSREKKERFSLILESASTNQTSMYLCASRHQGGEQYFGPGTRLTVT.

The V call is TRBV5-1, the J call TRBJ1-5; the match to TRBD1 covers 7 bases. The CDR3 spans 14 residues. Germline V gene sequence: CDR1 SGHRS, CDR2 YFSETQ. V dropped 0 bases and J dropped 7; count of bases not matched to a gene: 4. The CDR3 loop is CASSLVQGGQPQHF. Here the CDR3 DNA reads TGCGCCAGCAGCTTGGTCCAGGGGGGCCAGCCCCAGCATTTT.

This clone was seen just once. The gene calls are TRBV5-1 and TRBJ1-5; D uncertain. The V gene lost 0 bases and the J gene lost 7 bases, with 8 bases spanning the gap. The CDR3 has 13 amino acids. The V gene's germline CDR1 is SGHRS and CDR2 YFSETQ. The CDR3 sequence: CASSLGGAQPQHF. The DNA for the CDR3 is TGCGCCAGCAGCTTGGGTGGCGCGCAGCCCCAGCATTTT.

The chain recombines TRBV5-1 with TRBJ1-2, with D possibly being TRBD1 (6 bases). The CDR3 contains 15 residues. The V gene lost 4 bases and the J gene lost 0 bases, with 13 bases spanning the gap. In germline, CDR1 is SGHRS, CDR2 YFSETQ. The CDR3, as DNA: TGCGCCAGCAGCCCCCGGGACACCTCTAACTATGGCTACACCTTC. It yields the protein CASSPRDTSNYGYTF. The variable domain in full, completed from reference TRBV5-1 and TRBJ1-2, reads KAGVTQTPRYLIKTRGQQVTLSCSPISGHRSVSWYQQTPGQGLQFLFEYFSETQRNKGNFPGRFSGRQFSNSRSEMNVSTLELGDSALYLCASSPRDTSNYGYTFGSGTRLTVV.